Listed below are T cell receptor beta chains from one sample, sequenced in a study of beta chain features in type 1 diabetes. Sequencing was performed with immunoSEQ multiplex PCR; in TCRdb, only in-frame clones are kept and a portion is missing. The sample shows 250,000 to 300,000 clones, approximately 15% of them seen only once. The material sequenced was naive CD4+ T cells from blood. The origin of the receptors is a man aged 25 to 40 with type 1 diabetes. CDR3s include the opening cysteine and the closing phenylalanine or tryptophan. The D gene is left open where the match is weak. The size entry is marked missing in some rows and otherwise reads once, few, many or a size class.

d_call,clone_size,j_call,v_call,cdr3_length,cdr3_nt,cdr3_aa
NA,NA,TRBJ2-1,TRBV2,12,TGTGCCAGCAGTGGACAAGGAAATGAGCAGTTCTTC,CASSGQGNEQFF
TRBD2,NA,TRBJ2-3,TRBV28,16,TGTGCCAGCAGTCCCCCCGGGAGGGAGTACACAGATACGCAGTATTTT,CASSPPGREYTDTQYF
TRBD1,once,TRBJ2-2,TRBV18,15,TGTGCCAGCTCATCGCAGGGGGCGAACACCGGGGAGCTGTTTTTT,CASSSQGANTGELFF
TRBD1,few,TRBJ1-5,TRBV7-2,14,TGTGCCAGCAGCTACAGACAGGGAAATCAGCCCCAGCATTTT,CASSYRQGNQPQHF
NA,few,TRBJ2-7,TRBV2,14,TGTGCCAGCAATGTGCAGGACACCTCCTACGAGCAGTACTTC,CASNVQDTSYEQYF
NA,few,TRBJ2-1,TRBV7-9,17,TGTGCCAGCAGCTTATTTGACTACCAGATGAAATACAATGAGCAGTTCTTC,CASSLFDYQMKYNEQFF
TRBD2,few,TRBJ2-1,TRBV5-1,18,TGCGCCAGCAGCTTGAAGGGGACGGGACTAGCGGGGGGGAATGAGCAGTTCTTC,CASSLKGTGLAGGNEQFF
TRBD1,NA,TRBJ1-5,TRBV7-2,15,TGTGCCAGCAGCTTAGGGACAGGGTTTGGTCAGCCCCAGCATTTT,CASSLGTGFGQPQHF
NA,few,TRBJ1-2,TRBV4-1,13,TGCGCCAGCAGCCAAGTCAGGAACTATGGCTACACCTTC,CASSQVRNYGYTF
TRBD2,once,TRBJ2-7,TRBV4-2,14,TGTGCCAGCAGCCAAGTCGGGACTAGCGGCGAGCAGTACTTC,CASSQVGTSGEQYF
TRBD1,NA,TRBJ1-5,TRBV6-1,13,TGTGCCACCGGGACAGAGGTGAATCAGCCCCAGCATTTT,CATGTEVNQPQHF
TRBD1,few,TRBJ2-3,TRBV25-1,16,TGTGCCAGCAGTGACGCCGGGACAGGACCTACAGATACGCAGTATTTT,CASSDAGTGPTDTQYF
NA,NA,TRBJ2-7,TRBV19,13,TGTGCCAGTAGTACTGGGACTTACTACGAGCAGTACTTC,CASSTGTYYEQYF
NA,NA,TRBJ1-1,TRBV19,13,TGTGCCAGTAGTATGCGCGAGAACACTGAAGCTTTCTTT,CASSMRENTEAFF
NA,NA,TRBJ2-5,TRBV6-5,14,TGTGCCAGCAGTTACTCCGGGTTTGTGGAGACCCAGTACTTC,CASSYSGFVETQYF
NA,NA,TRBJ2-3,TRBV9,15,TGTGCCAGCAGCGTAGCTGGCCGGGTAGCAGATACGCAGTATTTT,CASSVAGRVADTQYF
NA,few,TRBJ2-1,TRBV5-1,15,TGCGCCAGTCACGGTATGGCGGGCTCCTACAATGAGCAGTTCTTC,CASHGMAGSYNEQFF
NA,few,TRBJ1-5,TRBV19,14,TGTGCCAGTAGTCGGCAGGGGAGCAATCAGCCCCAGCATTTT,CASSRQGSNQPQHF
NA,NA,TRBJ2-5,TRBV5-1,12,TGCGCCAGCAGCTTCTACCAAGAGACCCAGTACTTC,CASSFYQETQYF
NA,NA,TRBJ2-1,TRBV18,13,TGTGCCAGCTCACCGGGGCTAGTCAGCGAGCAGTTCTTC,CASSPGLVSEQFF
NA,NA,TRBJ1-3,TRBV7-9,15,TGTGCCAGCACACCCGGCCAATTGAGCGTGGACACCATATATTTT,CASTPGQLSVDTIYF
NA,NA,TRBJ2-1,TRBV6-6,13,TGTGCCAGTTCAGTTACTAGCCGCAATGAGCAGTTCTTC,CASSVTSRNEQFF
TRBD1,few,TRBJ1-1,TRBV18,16,TGTGCCAGCTCACCGGACAGGGTTTGGGGCAGAACTGAAGCTTTCTTT,CASSPDRVWGRTEAFF
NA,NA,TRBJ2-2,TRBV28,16,TGTGCCAGCAGTTTAGTTAACAGGGTCAACACCGGGGAGCTGTTTTTT,CASSLVNRVNTGELFF
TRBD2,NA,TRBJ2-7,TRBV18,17,TGTGCCAGCTCGCCCGGGACTAGCGGAACAAACACCTACGAGCAGTACTTC,CASSPGTSGTNTYEQYF
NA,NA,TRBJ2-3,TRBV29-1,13,TGCAGCGTTGGAGGCGAGGTCAGAGATACGCAGTATTTT,CSVGGEVRDTQYF
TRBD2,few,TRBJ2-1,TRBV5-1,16,TGCGCCAGCAGCCCGGAGGGACTAGCGGGAGAGCTTGAGCAGTTCTTC,CASSPEGLAGELEQFF
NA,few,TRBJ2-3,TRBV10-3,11,TGTGCCATCAGTGGAGGAGATACGCAGTATTTT,CAISGGDTQYF
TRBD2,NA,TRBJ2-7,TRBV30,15,TGTGCCTGGAGTACTGGACTAGCGGGAGTCAACGAGCAGTACTTC,CAWSTGLAGVNEQYF
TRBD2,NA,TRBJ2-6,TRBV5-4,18,TGTGCCAGCAGCCCCCGGACTAGCGTTGGTCGGGGGGCCAACGTCCTGACTTTC,CASSPRTSVGRGANVLTF
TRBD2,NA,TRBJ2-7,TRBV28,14,TGTGCCAGCAGGCCTAGCGGGAGCTCCTACGAGCAGTACTTC,CASRPSGSSYEQYF
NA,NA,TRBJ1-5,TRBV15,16,TGTGCCACCAGCAGAGATTGGCAGTACATCAATCAGCCCCAGCATTTT,CATSRDWQYINQPQHF
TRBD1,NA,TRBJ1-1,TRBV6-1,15,TGTGCCAGCGGGAGACAGGGTTCGAGTGGCACTGAAGCTTTCTTT,CASGRQGSSGTEAFF
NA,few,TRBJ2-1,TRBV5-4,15,TGTGCCAGCAGCTTGGTAAGGGGTCGCTACAATGAGCAGTTCTTC,CASSLVRGRYNEQFF
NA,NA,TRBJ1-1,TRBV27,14,TGTGCCAGCCGTCCGCAGGGGATGAACACTGAAGCTTTCTTT,CASRPQGMNTEAFF
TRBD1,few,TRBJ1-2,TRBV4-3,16,TGCGCCAGCAGCCAAGATCAGGGACAGGGGCTATACGGCTACACCTTC,CASSQDQGQGLYGYTF
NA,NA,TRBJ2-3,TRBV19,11,TGTGCCAGTAGCACTTGGGATACGCAGTATTTT,CASSTWDTQYF
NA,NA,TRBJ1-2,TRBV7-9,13,TGTGCCAGCAGCTCCGGACAGATTCGGGGCTACACCTTC,CASSSGQIRGYTF
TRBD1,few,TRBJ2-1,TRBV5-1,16,TGCGCCAGCAGCTCCTACAGGGGGGATTTGTACAATGAGCAGTTCTTC,CASSSYRGDLYNEQFF
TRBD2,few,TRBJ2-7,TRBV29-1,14,TGCAGCGTTGTCCTTCGCGGGAGGGCCTACGAGCAGTACTTC,CSVVLRGRAYEQYF
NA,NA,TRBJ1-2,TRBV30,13,TGTGCCTGGAGTCGGTCGCAGGGTTATGGCTACACCTTC,CAWSRSQGYGYTF
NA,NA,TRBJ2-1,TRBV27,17,TGTGCCAGCAGCCGAATTAGACTAAGGAGCTCCTACAATGAGCAGTTCTTC,CASSRIRLRSSYNEQFF
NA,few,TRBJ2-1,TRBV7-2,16,TGTGCCAGCAGTCTTAGGGTTGGAGGGCGTGGGAATGAGCAGTTCTTC,CASSLRVGGRGNEQFF
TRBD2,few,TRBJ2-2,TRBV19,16,TGTGCCAGTAGTCAAAGCGGGAGCCCTCCCTCCGGGGAGCTGTTTTTT,CASSQSGSPPSGELFF
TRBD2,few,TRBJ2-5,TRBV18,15,TGTGCCAGCTCACCCCCTGGGACTAGTCTCGAGACCCAGTACTTC,CASSPPGTSLETQYF
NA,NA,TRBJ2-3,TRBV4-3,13,TGCGCCAGCAGCCAACAGTGGTGGGAGACGCAGTATTTT,CASSQQWWETQYF
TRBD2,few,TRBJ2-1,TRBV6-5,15,TGTGCCATCTCGGCCGACGGCGGGAGGCCGAATGAGCAGTTCTTC,CAISADGGRPNEQFF
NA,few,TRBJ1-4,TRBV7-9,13,TGTGCCAGCAGCTTCGGGGGTGAGGAAAAACTGTTTTTT,CASSFGGEEKLFF
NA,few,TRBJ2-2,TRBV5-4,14,TGTGCCAGCAGCTTGGGTTCCGTCCCCGGGGAGCTGTTTTTT,CASSLGSVPGELFF
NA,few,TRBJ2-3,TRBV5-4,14,TGTGCCAGCAGCTCAGCGGATGGCACAGATACGCAGTATTTT,CASSSADGTDTQYF
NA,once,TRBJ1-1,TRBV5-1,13,TGCGCCAGCAGCTTGCTAGGGGACACTGAAGCTTTCTTT,CASSLLGDTEAFF
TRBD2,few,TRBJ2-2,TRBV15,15,TGTGCCACCACCTCTAGCGGGAGTTACACCGGGGAGCTGTTTTTT,CATTSSGSYTGELFF
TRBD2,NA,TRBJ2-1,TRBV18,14,TGTGCCAGCTCACCCGGGACTAGCGTCAATGAGCAGTTCTTC,CASSPGTSVNEQFF
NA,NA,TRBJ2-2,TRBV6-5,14,TGTGCCAGCAGTCAGAAACCGAACACCGGGGAGCTGTTTTTT,CASSQKPNTGELFF
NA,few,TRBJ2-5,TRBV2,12,TGTGCCAGCAGTGGTGAAGGTCCCACGGGGTACTTC,CASSGEGPTGYF